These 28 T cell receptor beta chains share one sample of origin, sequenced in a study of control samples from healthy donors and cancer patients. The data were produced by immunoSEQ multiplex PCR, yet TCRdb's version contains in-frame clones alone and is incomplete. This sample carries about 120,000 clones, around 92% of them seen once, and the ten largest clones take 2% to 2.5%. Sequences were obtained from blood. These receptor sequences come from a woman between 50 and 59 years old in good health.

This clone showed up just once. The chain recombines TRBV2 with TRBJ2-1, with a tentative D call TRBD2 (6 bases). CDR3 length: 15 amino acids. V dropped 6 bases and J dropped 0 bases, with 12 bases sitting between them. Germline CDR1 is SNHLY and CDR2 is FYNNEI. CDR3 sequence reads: CASSRGKNSYNEQFF. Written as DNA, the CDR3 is TGTGCCAGCAGCCGGGGGAAAAACTCCTACAATGAGCAGTTCTTC.

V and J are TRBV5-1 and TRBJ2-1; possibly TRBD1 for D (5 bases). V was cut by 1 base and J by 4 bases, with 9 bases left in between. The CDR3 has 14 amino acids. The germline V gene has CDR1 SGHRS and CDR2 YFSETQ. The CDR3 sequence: CASSLRPGYNEQFF. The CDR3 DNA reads TGCGCCAGCAGCTTGAGGCCAGGGTACAATGAGCAGTTCTTC. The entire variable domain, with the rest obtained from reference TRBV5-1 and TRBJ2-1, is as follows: KAGVTQTPRYLIKTRGQQVTLSCSPISGHRSVSWYQQTPGQGLQFLFEYFSETQRNKGNFPGRFSGRQFSNSRSEMNVSTLELGDSALYLCASSLRPGYNEQFFGPGTRLTVL.

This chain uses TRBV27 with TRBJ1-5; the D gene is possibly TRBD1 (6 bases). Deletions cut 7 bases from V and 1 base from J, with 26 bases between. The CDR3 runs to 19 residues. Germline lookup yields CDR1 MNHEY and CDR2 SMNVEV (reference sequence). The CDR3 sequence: CASNPRGGNREGSNQPQHF. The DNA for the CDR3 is TGTGCCAGCAACCCTAGGGGGGGAAACAGGGAGGGAAGCAATCAGCCCCAGCATTTT.

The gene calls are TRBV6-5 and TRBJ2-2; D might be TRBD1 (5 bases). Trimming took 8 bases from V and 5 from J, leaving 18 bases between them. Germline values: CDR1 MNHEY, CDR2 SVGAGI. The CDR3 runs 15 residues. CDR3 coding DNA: TGTGCCAGCGGTCAGGGTTTGGTAAGAACCGGGGAGCTGTTTTTT. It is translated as CASGQGLVRTGELFF.

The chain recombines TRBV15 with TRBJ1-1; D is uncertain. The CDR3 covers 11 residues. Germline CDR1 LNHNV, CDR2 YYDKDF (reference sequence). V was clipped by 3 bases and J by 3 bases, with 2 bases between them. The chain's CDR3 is CATSSYTEAFF. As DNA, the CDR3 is TGTGCCACCAGCAGCTACACTGAAGCTTTCTTT.

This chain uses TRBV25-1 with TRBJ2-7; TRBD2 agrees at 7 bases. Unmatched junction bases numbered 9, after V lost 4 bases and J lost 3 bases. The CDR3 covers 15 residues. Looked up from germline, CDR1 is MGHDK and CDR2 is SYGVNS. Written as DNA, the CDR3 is TGTGCCAGCAGTGGAAGCGGGGAAGCAATCTACGAGCAGTACTTC. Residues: CASSGSGEAIYEQYF.

CDR3 DNA sequence: TGTGCCAGCAGCCCAAACCCGGCAGATACGCAGTATTTT. Translation gives CASSPNPADTQYF. The gene calls are TRBV3-1 (or the pseudogene TRBV3-2) and TRBJ2-3; the D is unclear. CDR1 and CDR2 (germline): LGHDT, YNNKEL (reference sequence). The V gene lost 4 bases and the J gene lost 4 bases, with 9 bases spanning the gap. The CDR3 sequence is 13 residues long.

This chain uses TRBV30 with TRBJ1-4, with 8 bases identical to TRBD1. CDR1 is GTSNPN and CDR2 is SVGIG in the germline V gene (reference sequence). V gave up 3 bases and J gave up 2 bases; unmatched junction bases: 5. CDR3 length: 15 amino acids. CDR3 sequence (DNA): TGTGCCTGGAGAGCCACAGGGGGTACTAATGAAAAACTGTTTTTT. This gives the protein CAWRATGGTNEKLFF.

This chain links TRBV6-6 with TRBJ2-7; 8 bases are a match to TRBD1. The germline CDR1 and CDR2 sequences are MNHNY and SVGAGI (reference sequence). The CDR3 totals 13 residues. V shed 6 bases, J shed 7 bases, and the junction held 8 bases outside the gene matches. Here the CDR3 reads CASSPQGAWEQYF. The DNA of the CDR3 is TGTGCCAGCAGCCCTCAGGGGGCGTGGGAGCAGTACTTC.

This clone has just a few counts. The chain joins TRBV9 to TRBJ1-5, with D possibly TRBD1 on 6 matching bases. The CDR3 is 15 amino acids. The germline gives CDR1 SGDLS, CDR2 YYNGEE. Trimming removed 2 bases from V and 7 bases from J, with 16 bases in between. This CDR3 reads CASSVDEGVSQPQHF. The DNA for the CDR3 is TGTGCCAGCAGCGTCGACGAGGGGGTGTCACAGCCCCAGCATTTT.

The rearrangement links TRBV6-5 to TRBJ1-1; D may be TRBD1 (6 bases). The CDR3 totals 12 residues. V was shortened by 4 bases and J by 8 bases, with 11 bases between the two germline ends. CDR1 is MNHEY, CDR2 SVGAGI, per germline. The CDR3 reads CASSSRGREAFF. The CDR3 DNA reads TGTGCCAGCAGTTCGAGGGGGAGGGAAGCTTTCTTT.

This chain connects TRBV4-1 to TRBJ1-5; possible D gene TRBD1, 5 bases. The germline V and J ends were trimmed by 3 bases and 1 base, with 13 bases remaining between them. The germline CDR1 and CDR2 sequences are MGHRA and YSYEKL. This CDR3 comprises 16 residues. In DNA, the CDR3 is TGCGCCAGCAGCCATGCAGGGTGGAAAAGCAATCAGCCCCAGCATTTT. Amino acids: CASSHAGWKSNQPQHF.

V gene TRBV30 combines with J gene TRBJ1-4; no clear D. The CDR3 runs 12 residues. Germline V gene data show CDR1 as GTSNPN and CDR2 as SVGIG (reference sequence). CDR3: CGAARSGEKLFF. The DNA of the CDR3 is TGTGGTGCAGCTCGTTCCGGTGAAAAACTGTTTTTT.

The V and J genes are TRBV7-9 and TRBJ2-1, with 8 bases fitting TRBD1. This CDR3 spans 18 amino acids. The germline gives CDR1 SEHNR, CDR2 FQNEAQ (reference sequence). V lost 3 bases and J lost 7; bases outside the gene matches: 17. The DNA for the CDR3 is TGTGCCAGCAGCTTCATGGACAGGGATTTCTTTTATGAGAATGAGCAGTTCTTC. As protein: CASSFMDRDFFYENEQFF.

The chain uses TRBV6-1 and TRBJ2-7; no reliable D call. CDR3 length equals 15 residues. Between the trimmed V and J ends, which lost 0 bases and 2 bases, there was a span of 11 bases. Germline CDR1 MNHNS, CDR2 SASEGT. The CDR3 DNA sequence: TGTGCCAGCAGTGAAGCCGGAACCTCGCCCTACGAGCAGTACTTC. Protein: CASSEAGTSPYEQYF.

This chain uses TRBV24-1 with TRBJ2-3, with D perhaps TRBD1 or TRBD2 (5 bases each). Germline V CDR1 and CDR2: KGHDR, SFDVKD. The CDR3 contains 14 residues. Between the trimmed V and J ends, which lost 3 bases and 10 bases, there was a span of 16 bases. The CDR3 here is CATSDPNTRGAQYF. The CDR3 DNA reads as TGTGCCACCAGTGATCCTAACACTAGGGGAGCGCAGTATTTT.

CDR3 region: CASSQSSGSSYNEQFF. The CDR3 DNA sequence: TGCGCCAGCAGCCAATCTAGCGGGAGCTCCTACAATGAGCAGTTCTTC. The V call is TRBV4-1, the J call TRBJ2-1, with 10 bases identical to TRBD2. CDR1 MGHRA and CDR2 YSYEKL come from the germline V gene. The V segment lost 2 bases and the J segment 0 bases; nucleotides outside the gene matches: 1. The CDR3 totals 16 residues.

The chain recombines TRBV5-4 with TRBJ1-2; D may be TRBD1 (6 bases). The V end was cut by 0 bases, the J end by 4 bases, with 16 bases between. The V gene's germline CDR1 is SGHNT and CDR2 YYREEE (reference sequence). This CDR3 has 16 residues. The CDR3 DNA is TGTGCCAGCAGCTTGGCCGGGGCAGGGGAAATCTATGGCTACACCTTC. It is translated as CASSLAGAGEIYGYTF.

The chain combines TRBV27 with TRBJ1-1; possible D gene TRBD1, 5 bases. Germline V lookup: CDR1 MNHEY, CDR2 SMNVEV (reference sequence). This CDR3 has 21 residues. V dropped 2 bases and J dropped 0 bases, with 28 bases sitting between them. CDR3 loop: CASSLSSKMPRDRLMNTEAFF. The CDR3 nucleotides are TGTGCCAGCAGTTTAAGCTCAAAAATGCCCCGGGACCGTCTAATGAACACTGAAGCTTTCTTT.

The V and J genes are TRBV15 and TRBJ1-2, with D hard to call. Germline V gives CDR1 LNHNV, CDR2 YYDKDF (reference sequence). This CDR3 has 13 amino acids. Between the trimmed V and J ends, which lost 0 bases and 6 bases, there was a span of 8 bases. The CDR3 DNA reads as TGTGCCACCAGCAGAGACCTCGTAGATGGCTACACCTTC. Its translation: CATSRDLVDGYTF.

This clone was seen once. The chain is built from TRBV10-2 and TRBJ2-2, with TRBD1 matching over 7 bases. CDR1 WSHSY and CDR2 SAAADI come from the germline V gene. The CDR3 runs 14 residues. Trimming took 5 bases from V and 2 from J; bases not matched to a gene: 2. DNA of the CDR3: TGCGCCAGCAGTTACAGGGGTAACACCGGGGAGCTGTTTTTT. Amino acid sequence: CASSYRGNTGELFF.

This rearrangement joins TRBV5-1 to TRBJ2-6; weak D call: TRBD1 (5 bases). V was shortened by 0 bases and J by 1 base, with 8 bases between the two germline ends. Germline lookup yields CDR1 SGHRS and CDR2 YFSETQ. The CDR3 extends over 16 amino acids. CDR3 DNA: TGCGCCAGCAGCTTGGCCTCAGGGTCTGGGGCCAACGTCCTGACTTTC. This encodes CASSLASGSGANVLTF.

The CDR3 here is CASSIGQVGTQETQYF. CDR3 in DNA: TGTGCCAGTAGTATAGGTCAAGTAGGGACACAAGAGACCCAGTACTTC. This sequence joins TRBV19 and TRBJ2-5, with D possibly TRBD1 on 6 matching bases. Germline assignment: CDR1 LNHDA and CDR2 SQIVND (reference sequence). V lost 1 base and J lost 2, with 14 bases in between. The CDR3 loop spans 16 amino acids.

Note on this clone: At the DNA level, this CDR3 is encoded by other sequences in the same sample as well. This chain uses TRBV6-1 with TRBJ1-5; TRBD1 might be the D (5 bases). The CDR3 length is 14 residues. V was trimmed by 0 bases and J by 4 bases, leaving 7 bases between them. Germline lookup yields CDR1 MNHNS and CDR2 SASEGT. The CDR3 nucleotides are TGTGCCAGCAGTGAAGCGGGGGGGAATCAGCCCCAGCATTTT. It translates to CASSEAGGNQPQHF.

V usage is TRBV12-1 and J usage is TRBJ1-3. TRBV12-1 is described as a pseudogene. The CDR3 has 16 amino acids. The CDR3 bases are TGTGCCAGCAGCTTTCTAACACCTACCTCTGGAAACACCATATATTTT. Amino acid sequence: CASSFLTPTSGNTIYF.

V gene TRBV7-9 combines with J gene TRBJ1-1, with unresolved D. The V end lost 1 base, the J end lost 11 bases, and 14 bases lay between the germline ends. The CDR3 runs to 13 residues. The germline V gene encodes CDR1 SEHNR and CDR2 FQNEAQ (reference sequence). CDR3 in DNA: TGTGCCAGCAGCTTAGTTGGACTCCCGATGGCTTTCTTT. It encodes CASSLVGLPMAFF.

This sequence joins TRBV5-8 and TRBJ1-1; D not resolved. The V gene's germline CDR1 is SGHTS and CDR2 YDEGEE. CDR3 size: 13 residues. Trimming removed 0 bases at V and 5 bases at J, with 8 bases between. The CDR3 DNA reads TGTGCCAGCAGCTTGGGGGGAGTTACTGAAGCTTTCTTT. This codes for CASSLGGVTEAFF.

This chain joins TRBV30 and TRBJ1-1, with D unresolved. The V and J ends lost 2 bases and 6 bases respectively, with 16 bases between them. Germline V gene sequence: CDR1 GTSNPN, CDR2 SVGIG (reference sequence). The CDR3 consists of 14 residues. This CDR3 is CAWSLAGVVAEAFF. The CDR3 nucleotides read TGTGCCTGGAGTCTCGCTGGAGTCGTGGCTGAAGCTTTCTTT.